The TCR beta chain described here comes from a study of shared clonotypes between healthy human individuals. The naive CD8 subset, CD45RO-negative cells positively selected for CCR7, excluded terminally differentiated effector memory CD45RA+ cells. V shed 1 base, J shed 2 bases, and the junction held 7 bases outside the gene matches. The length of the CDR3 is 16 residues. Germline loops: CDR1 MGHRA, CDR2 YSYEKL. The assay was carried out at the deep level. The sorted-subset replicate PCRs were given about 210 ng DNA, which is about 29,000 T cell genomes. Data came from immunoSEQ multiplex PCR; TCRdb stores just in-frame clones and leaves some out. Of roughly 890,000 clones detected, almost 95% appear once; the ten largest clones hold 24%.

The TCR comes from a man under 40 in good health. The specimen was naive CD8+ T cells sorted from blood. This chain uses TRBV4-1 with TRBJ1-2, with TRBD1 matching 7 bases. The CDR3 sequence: CASSQGGTVRNYGYTF. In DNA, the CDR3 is TGCGCCAGCAGCCAAGGAGGGACAGTAAGGAACTATGGCTACACCTTC.